This entry lists 31 T cell receptor beta chains sequenced from one sample in a study of Ad26.COV2.S vaccination and SARS-CoV-2 variants. TCRdb's copy holds only in-frame clones and misses some; the assay was immunoSEQ multiplex PCR. Seen here are about 350,000 clones, around 90% observed once, and the top ten hold 3% to 4%. Sequencing used peripheral blood, obtained after recovery from COVID-19. All receptors derive from a human donor who had recovered from COVID-19.

In its sample, this clone was seen once. This chain joins TRBV12-3 or TRBV12-4 and TRBJ1-2; TRBD1 might be the D (6 bases). The CDR3 length is 13 residues. Trimming took 3 bases from V and 5 from J, leaving 10 bases between them. Here the CDR3 reads CASSFPQGYGYTF. The CDR3 region has the DNA TGTGCCAGCAGTTTCCCGCAGGGGTATGGCTACACCTTC.

This sequence joins TRBV6-9 and TRBJ2-3; TRBD1 agrees at 7 bases. The CDR3 spans 15 residues. Germline V gene sequence: CDR1 MNHGY, CDR2 SVAAGI. Trimming cost V 4 bases and J 1 base; bases outside gene matches: 5. CDR3 residues: CASSFLGQGTDTQYF. The CDR3 DNA is TGTGCCAGCAGTTTCTTAGGACAGGGCACAGATACGCAGTATTTT.

The rearrangement links TRBV3-1 (or the pseudogene TRBV3-2) to TRBJ1-6; D possibly corresponds to TRBD1 (5 bases). V was pared by 1 base and J by 6 bases, with 10 bases between. This CDR3 spans 15 amino acids. Germline assignment: CDR1 LGHDT and CDR2 YNNKEL (reference sequence). This CDR3 is CASSQVGASNSPLHF. Here the CDR3 DNA reads TGTGCCAGCAGCCAAGTCGGGGCCTCTAATTCACCCCTCCACTTT.

This clone has only a few counts. The V gene is TRBV6-5, the J gene TRBJ2-1; 12 nucleotides line up with TRBD2. The CDR3 contains 13 residues. The junction had 7 bases not matched to a gene; V was cut back by 7 bases and J by 12 bases. Looked up from germline, CDR1 is MNHEY and CDR2 is SVGAGI. The CDR3 here is CASNQLAGGGQFF. CDR3 bases: TGTGCCAGCAACCAACTAGCGGGGGGCGGGCAGTTCTTC.

This sequence joins TRBV5-1 and TRBJ2-7; the D is unclear. The germline V gene encodes CDR1 SGHRS and CDR2 YFSETQ. Trimming removed 4 bases from V and 5 bases from J, with 19 bases in between. There are 15 residues in the CDR3. This CDR3 reads CASSALPQVGNEQYF. The CDR3 coding sequence is TGCGCCAGCAGCGCCCTTCCTCAGGTTGGGAACGAGCAGTACTTC.

This clone is a singleton in its sample. The chain couples TRBV6-5 to TRBJ1-2; no reliable D call. V shed 4 bases and J shed 8 bases, with 8 bases lying between them. Germline loops: CDR1 MNHEY, CDR2 SVGAGI. This CDR3 has 11 residues. CDR3 coding DNA: TGTGCCAGCAGTTCAGAGTACGGCTACACCTTC. Translated: CASSSEYGYTF.

The rearrangement uses TRBV27 and TRBJ1-1; tentatively, D is TRBD1 (6 bases). The CDR3 spans 14 residues. CDR1 and CDR2 (germline): MNHEY, SMNVEV (reference sequence). The germline V and J ends were trimmed by 6 bases and 6 bases, with 17 bases remaining between them. The CDR3 sequence is CASSGSGGGSEAFF. Here the CDR3 DNA reads TGTGCCAGCAGCGGCTCGGGGGGCGGGTCTGAAGCTTTCTTT.

This chain uses TRBV2 with TRBJ1-1, with D possibly matching TRBD1 (6 bases). V was trimmed by 10 bases and J by 7 bases, leaving 16 bases between them. The CDR3 covers 12 residues. CDR1 and CDR2 from the germline V gene are SNHLY and FYNNEI. The CDR3 here is CANGRGQDEAFF. The CDR3 nucleotides read TGTGCCAACGGCAGGGGTCAGGATGAAGCTTTCTTT.

This clone was picked up one time. The chain links TRBV4-3 to TRBJ2-3; 11 positions agree with TRBD1. The V gene's germline CDR1 is LGHNA and CDR2 YSLEER. The CDR3 runs 16 residues. V lost 5 bases, J lost 3 bases, and 7 bases stayed unmatched. As DNA, the CDR3 is TGCGCCAGCAGCAAAAGCGGGACAGGGGGAACAGATACGCAGTATTTT. Its translation: CASSKSGTGGTDTQYF.

The chain joins TRBV6-2 or TRBV6-3 to TRBJ2-3, with 11 bases aligning to TRBD2. From germline, CDR1 is MNHEY and CDR2 SVGEGT. The J segment lost 4 bases and the V segment lost 3 bases, leaving 15 bases of the junction unmatched. The CDR3 is 19 residues long. The CDR3 nucleotides read TGTGCCAGCAGTTATATTCCGGGACTAGCGGCGACGGGGGCAGATACGCAGTATTTT. Translated: CASSYIPGLAATGADTQYF.

The V and J genes are TRBV5-1 and TRBJ2-3; D not certain. This CDR3 is 13 amino acids long. CDR1 and CDR2 (germline): SGHRS, YFSETQ. V shed 2 bases and J shed 2 bases, with 6 bases lying between them. CDR3 protein: CASSFSYTDTQYF. In DNA, the CDR3 is TGCGCCAGCAGCTTCTCCTACACAGATACGCAGTATTTT.

The genes are TRBV27 and TRBJ2-7; D is ambiguous. CDR1 is MNHEY and CDR2 is SMNVEV in the germline V gene (reference sequence). The CDR3 loop spans 14 amino acids. V lost 3 bases, J lost 2 bases, and 11 bases lay in between. CDR3 sequence reads: CASSFRAQPYEQYF. As DNA, the CDR3 is TGTGCCAGCAGTTTCCGGGCACAACCCTACGAGCAGTACTTC.

The chain's CDR3 is CASRGQIGYEKLFF. CDR3 nucleotides: TGTGCCAGCAGGGGACAGATAGGTTATGAAAAACTGTTTTTT. The gene calls are TRBV27 and TRBJ1-4, with 7 bases identical to TRBD1. From germline, CDR1 is MNHEY and CDR2 SMNVEV (reference sequence). V lost 6 bases, J lost 6 bases, and 7 bases stayed unmatched. This CDR3 has 14 amino acids.

The chain has TRBV28 and TRBJ2-7, with TRBD2 identical over 12 bases. Trimming took 7 bases from V and 12 from J; bases not matched to a gene: 22. CDR3 length equals 17 residues. CDR1 and CDR2 from the germline V gene are MDHEN and SYDVKM. Written as DNA, the CDR3 is TGTGCCAGCAACCTAGCGGGACTAGCGGGCACATATAGCAGGGCGTACTTC. Translation gives CASNLAGLAGTYSRAYF.

The chain links TRBV18 to TRBJ2-7; D is tentatively TRBD1 or TRBD2 (7 bases each). This CDR3 comprises 17 residues. Per germline, CDR1 KGHSH and CDR2 LQKENI. Trimming took 1 base from V and 7 from J, leaving 23 bases between them. The chain's CDR3 is CASSPLRGRDSSTEQYF. CDR3 coding DNA: TGTGCCAGCTCACCACTCCGGGGGAGGGACAGCTCTACGGAGCAGTACTTC.

The genes are TRBV28 and TRBJ1-4; 7 nucleotides align to TRBD1. This CDR3 has 18 amino acids. With 3 bases clipped from V and 1 base from J, the junction kept 11 bases outside the gene matches. CDR1 and CDR2 (germline): MDHEN, SYDVKM. DNA of the CDR3: TGTGCCAGCAGTTTCCCTAGCGACAGGGCGGTAACTAATGAAAAACTGTTTTTT. It translates to CASSFPSDRAVTNEKLFF.

CDR3 coding DNA: TGTGCCAGCAGCTCCGGGACGGAAGAGCAGTACTTC. Translated: CASSSGTEEQYF. This chain uses TRBV7-9 with TRBJ2-7; D may match TRBD1 or TRBD2 (5 bases each). The CDR3 is 12 residues long. Trimming took off 4 bases at V and 7 bases at J, with 11 bases between the two ends. Germline V gives CDR1 SEHNR, CDR2 FQNEAQ (reference sequence).

The chain has TRBV5-1 and TRBJ1-4; no definite D call. CDR3 length: 13 amino acids. The germline gives CDR1 SGHRS, CDR2 YFSETQ. Trimming took off 4 bases at V and 5 bases at J, with 9 bases between the two ends. The CDR3 protein is CASSRGENEKLFF. The CDR3, as DNA: TGCGCCAGCAGCCGGGGAGAGAATGAAAAACTGTTTTTT.

Turning to this clone: A junction boundary mismatches the germline segment, possibly from a read error. The chain joins TRBV2 to TRBJ2-4; 9 nucleotides match TRBD1. The CDR3 has 13 residues. Germline CDR1 and CDR2: SNHLY and FYNNEI. The CDR3 sequence is CASIPGTGHFFHF. CDR3 nucleotides: TGTGCCAGCATCCCGGGGACAGGGCATTTCTTCCACTTC.

This chain joins TRBV3-1 (or the pseudogene TRBV3-2) and TRBJ1-5; D gene unclear. From germline, CDR1 is LGHDT and CDR2 YNNKEL (reference sequence). CDR3 length: 13 amino acids. Trimming removed 4 bases from V and 4 bases from J, with 8 bases in between. As DNA, the CDR3 is TGTGCCAGCAGCCTAAAGCAAAATCAGCCCCAGCATTTT. Its protein is CASSLKQNQPQHF.

The rearrangement uses TRBV19 and TRBJ1-2; 7 bases map to TRBD1. Germline loops: CDR1 LNHDA, CDR2 SQIVND (reference sequence). The CDR3 runs to 14 residues. J gave up 4 bases and V 4 bases, and 6 bases lay outside the gene matches. The CDR3 here is CASSNDRAPYGYTF. As DNA, the CDR3 is TGTGCCAGTAGTAACGACAGGGCCCCCTATGGCTACACCTTC.

This chain uses TRBV18 with TRBJ1-2; 9 nucleotides align to TRBD1. V was clipped by 4 bases and J by 4 bases; unmatched bases: 4. From germline, CDR1 is KGHSH and CDR2 LQKENI. The CDR3 consists of 14 residues. CDR3 loop: CASSQGTGSYGYTF. The CDR3 nucleotides are TGTGCCAGCTCACAAGGGACAGGGTCCTATGGCTACACCTTC.

A note on this clone: The same CDR3 also results from other DNA sequences found in this sample. The chain joins TRBV18 to TRBJ2-6; no clear D. Trimming pared 0 bases from V and 2 bases from J, leaving 2 bases between. There are 14 residues in the CDR3. From germline, CDR1 is KGHSH and CDR2 LQKENI. CDR3 in DNA: TGTGCCAGCTCACCACCGGCTGGGGCCAACGTCCTGACTTTC. This encodes CASSPPAGANVLTF.

The chain employs TRBV7-8 and TRBJ1-2; D gene ambiguous. V lost 1 base and J 4 bases, leaving 13 bases between the germline ends. This CDR3 region has 15 residues. Germline V gene data show CDR1 as SGHVS and CDR2 as FQNEAQ. CDR3 amino acids: CASSLESADVYGYTF. CDR3 sequence (DNA): TGTGCCAGCAGCTTAGAATCAGCGGACGTCTATGGCTACACCTTC.

The chain recombines TRBV29-1 with TRBJ2-3; 8 nucleotides align to TRBD2. CDR3 length: 12 residues. Trimming took 6 bases from V and 6 from J; bases not matched to a gene: 5. Looked up from germline, CDR1 is SQVTM and CDR2 is ANQGSEA. The CDR3 here is CSVNGGADTQYF. Here the CDR3 DNA reads TGCAGCGTGAACGGGGGGGCGGATACGCAGTATTTT.

The CDR3, as DNA: TGTGCCAGCAGCCTGCAGGAGAGAAACACCATATATTTT. It is translated as CASSLQERNTIYF. This rearrangement joins TRBV3-1 (or the pseudogene TRBV3-2) to TRBJ1-3; D call uncertain. This CDR3 region has 13 residues. Per the germline V gene, CDR1 is LGHDT and CDR2 is YNNKEL (reference sequence). The germline V and J ends were trimmed by 4 bases and 5 bases, with 9 bases remaining between them.

This chain uses TRBV2 with TRBJ1-3; 7 positions match TRBD1. CDR3 length: 16 amino acids. V lost 5 bases and J lost 0; bases outside the gene matches: 7. CDR1 and CDR2 from the germline V gene are SNHLY and FYNNEI. The CDR3 reads CASSRDSGYSGNTIYF. CDR3 DNA sequence: TGTGCCAGCAGTCGGGACAGTGGATACTCTGGAAACACCATATATTTT. The entire variable domain, with the rest obtained from reference TRBV2 and TRBJ1-3, is as follows: EPEVTQTPSHQVTQMGQEVILRCVPISNHLYFYWYRQILGQKVEFLVSFYNNEISEKSEIFDDQFSVERPDGSNFTLKIRSTKLEDSAMYFCASSRDSGYSGNTIYFGEGSWLTVV.

The chain carries TRBV6-5 and TRBJ1-2, with D unresolved. Between the trimmed V and J ends, which lost 6 bases and 7 bases, there was a span of 15 bases. The CDR3 length is 13 residues. Per the germline V gene, CDR1 is MNHEY and CDR2 is SVGAGI. CDR3 protein: CASSRTRERGYTF. Written as DNA, the CDR3 is TGTGCCAGCAGCCGAACTCGAGAGCGTGGCTACACCTTC.

The gene calls are TRBV3-1 (or the pseudogene TRBV3-2) and TRBJ1-5; D unclear. The V gene lost 1 base and the J gene lost 3 bases, with 10 bases spanning the gap. Germline V gene data show CDR1 as LGHDT and CDR2 as YNNKEL (reference sequence). The CDR3 runs 15 residues. CDR3 coding DNA: TGTGCCAGCAGCCAAGGGCAACTAATCAATCAGCCCCAGCATTTT. Amino acids: CASSQGQLINQPQHF.

This sequence joins TRBV9 and TRBJ2-1, with 8 bases aligning to TRBD1. This CDR3 contains 16 residues. The V and J ends lost 0 bases and 4 bases, in that order; junction bases with no gene match: 6. In germline, CDR1 is SGDLS, CDR2 YYNGEE. CDR3 amino acids: CASSVDLGQGYNEQFF. In DNA, the CDR3 is TGTGCCAGCAGCGTAGACTTAGGACAGGGATACAATGAGCAGTTCTTC.

CDR3 coding DNA: TGTGCCAGCAGCTTAGACAGGGGGTTAAGGGGCGACCACATTCAGTACTTC. Translation gives CASSLDRGLRGDHIQYF. The chain uses TRBV13 and TRBJ2-4, with 8 bases fitting TRBD1. The CDR3 spans 17 residues. The germline V gene encodes CDR1 PRHDT and CDR2 FYEKMQ (reference sequence). With V trimmed by 1 base and J by 8 bases, 13 bases remained unmatched.